Listed here is a single TCR beta chain. This clone was counted only a few times. Its antigen target is currently unknown. No much larger clone is present one base from it, and per-base qualities are unavailable. In total, 600 or so healthy bone marrow donors made up the cohort. Cohort members were all nominally healthy when sampled, although unrecorded immune exposures were likely present. The donor tested CMV seronegative, placing the donor among the 300 to 400 seronegative members of the cohort. A peripheral blood sample was collected from each donor, and TCR beta sequencing was performed on peripheral blood mononuclear cells. The Qiagen DNeasy Blood Extraction Kit was used to extract genomic DNA from the blood cell samples. Libraries were prepared through the immunoSEQ multiplex PCR assay. A mixture of 60 forward primers for TCR Vbeta segments and 13 reverse primers for TCR Jbeta segments was used in the multiplex PCR. The CDR3 region of rearranged TCR beta genes was amplified from genomic DNA by a multiplex PCR assay. The Illumina HiSeq System was used to sequence the amplified TCR beta libraries as 87-base-pair reads. On the authors' methods: A later analysis counted 75 million to 100 million unique TCR beta chains across the 670 or so repertoires, and around 9.9 million of these chains were shared by at least two donors. A nearest-neighbor algorithm error-corrected the raw reads and collapsed the reads into unique sequences, merging closely related sequences to remove PCR and sequencing errors. Alignment of CDR3 sequences to IMGT reference sequences was used to assign V, D and J gene segments. For a sequence to be retained, at least a six-nucleotide match to both a V gene segment and a J gene segment was required. Rearrangements were called productive when the CDR3 lacked stop codons and stayed in frame with V and J; all others were non-productive. Following IMGT convention, CDR3 was defined as the stretch from the second conserved V-encoded cysteine up to the conserved J-encoded phenylalanine. The earlier analysis of 500 to 650 of the donors excluded any sequence lacking an unambiguous match to a single V gene segment. In an earlier analysis of a few hundred of the donors, a V segment was called functional when productive rearrangements were above 56.7%, and segregating when the standard deviation between donors exceeded 5%. To diagnose cytomegalovirus status from the catalog of TCR beta chain sequences, a statistical classification framework was built. In a later analysis, V and J genes were assigned by comparing TCR nucleotide sequences against IMGT/GENE-DB human TR gene sequences. The TCRdist pipeline was used in a later analysis to assign CDR3 sequences and most-parsimonious VDJ recombination scenarios. A later analysis defined each TCR beta chain by its CDR3 amino acid sequence plus V-gene family, and excluded reads lacking a unique V-gene family. To address suspected cross-contamination and a sequencing artifact, a later analysis removed around 600 highly shared, low-generation-probability nucleotide sequences. A later analysis calculated a clonal expansion index for each public chain from normalized within-repertoire ranks of inferred template counts. In a later analysis, generation probabilities were computed with a VDJ recombination model fitted to out-of-frame rearrangements, and the resulting probabilities were checked against IGoR. A later analysis scored TCR-TCR, TCR-HLA and TCR-CMV co-occurrence with hypergeometric tests, applying a repertoire-size bias correction to TCR pairs. In a later analysis, false discovery rates were estimated by permuting HLA or CMV assignments 20 times. In a later analysis, co-occurring TCRs were grouped using DBSCAN, with TCRdist sequence similarity added in when clustering inside HLA-allele-positive subsets. For co-occurrence clustering, repertoires with fewer than 30,000 or more than 120,000 public chains were excluded, along with several repertoires with anomalous nucleotide sharing. TCRdb's version of the immuneACCESS table is confined to in-frame rearrangements and falls short of the full clone set. An unresolved V gene accounts for under half of the shortfall where checked; the remainder is of unknown origin. V, J and clone size are those of that table, while D and trimming were read from the DNA. Present in this sample are about 160,000 clones, roughly 85% of which were seen just once. About 1.3% of the sample is taken by the ten largest.

The sample belongs to a study of cytomegalovirus exposure and HLA in healthy donors (dated by TCRdb to 2015 to 2018). Regarding the study in general: An earlier analysis of several hundred of the donors reported 276 Gb of sequence data and around 120 million unique TCR beta sequences from some 180 million T cells. Roughly 290 gigabases of sequencing data and tens of millions of unique TCR sequences made up an early release that covered approximately 650 HLA-typed donors. Of the approximately 400 genotyped donors, roughly 80% were placed in the genetic ancestry cluster associated with self-reported Caucasian donors. The study aimed to test whether signatures of past pathogen exposure could be identified by cataloging public T cell receptors. The study used immunosequencing to profile the T cell repertoires of some 600 subjects and linked those repertoires to cytomegalovirus serostatus. A separate validation cohort of 100 to 150 different subjects was used in addition to the roughly 700-subject first cohort. To predict cytomegalovirus infection status, the study combined high-throughput TCR immunosequencing, statistical association of individual TCRs with disease status, and machine learning. In a later analysis, previously published TCR beta repertoires from several hundred donors were re-analyzed and high-resolution HLA genotyping was added so that TCR occurrence patterns could be studied. In the later analysis, no new phenotypic data were used to find candidate immune exposures; instead, reliance was placed on TCR beta sequences and their occurrence across donors. In an earlier analysis of 500 to 650 of the donors, high-throughput TCR beta sequencing was used to judge whether each TCR beta V gene segment behaved as functional or pseudogenic. Alongside the repertoire data, information on donor age, sex, ethnicity and CMV serostatus was compiled. In a later genetic analysis, genome-wide SNP genotypes for about 65% of the roughly 700 donors were used, and that subset was treated as a discovery cohort. All discovery cohort repertoires had been generated using a single sequencing platform. HLA typing included class I and class II loci at four-digit resolution. The number of typed donors differed by locus: roughly 629-640 for A, B, C, DRB1 and DQB1; about 520 for DQA1; approximately 600 for DPA1; and roughly 470 for DPB1. A handful of DR-DQ haplotypes were handled as single units for association and clustering because linkage in the cohort was strong. Among 300 to 500 genotyped donors of the cohort, an average of roughly 230,000 unique TCR beta nucleotide sequences was sequenced per donor, of which about 18% were non-productive. Study-wide findings and limitations: For the cohort, immune exposure information was limited to CMV serostatus. In a later analysis, TCR association rates were found to vary across HLA loci, with the most associated TCRs seen for DRB1 alleles and the fewest for HLA-C alleles. Most CMV-associated TCR beta chains appeared to be HLA-restricted in a later analysis, and the HLA associations seemed to be driven largely by CMV exposure. Across donors, most TCR sequences were observed very rarely, whereas some public TCRs were present in many individuals. The authors suggested that the approach could potentially be generalized to other disease states and immunological phenotypes. Because some donors lacked HLA typing at each locus, the association tests relied only on the typed subset. In a later analysis, several top co-occurrence clusters were reported to appear linked to parvovirus B19, influenza, CMV and Epstein-Barr virus. In a later analysis, HLA-associated TCR beta chains showed more clonal expansion and lower generation probabilities than non-associated chains that were equally common. When HLA alleles, especially DR and DQ, strongly co-occurred, TCR associations were difficult to assign to individual alleles. Because counts were too low, seventeen rarely observed V segments, including chromosome 9 orphons, were excluded from the earlier analysis of some 540 of the donors. An earlier analysis of roughly 570 of the donors showed that most TCR beta V segments appeared in productive rearrangements either about 87% or about 30% of the time, which broadly matched IMGT annotations. At a false discovery rate of 0.05, a later analysis linked 15,000 to 20,000 TCR beta sequences to specific HLA alleles. The study gave a list of about 150 TCR beta chains associated with cytomegalovirus. In a later genetic analysis, a missense DCLRE1C variant was associated with V-gene and J-gene trimming of TCR beta chains, and the association was replicated in an independent cohort. A group of highly shared sequence variants was considered likely to be a technical artifact of the sequencing pipeline. Linkage disequilibrium might explain the correlated functional status among segregating V segments, but an unknown experimental factor could not be excluded. In a later genetic analysis, fewer N-insertions in productive TCRs were reported among donors in an Asian-associated ancestry cluster than the roughly 700-donor mean. In vitro tests confirmed that three of the cytomegalovirus-associated TCR beta chains recognize cytomegalovirus antigens. In both the original and validation cohorts, the classifier was reported to diagnose cytomegalovirus status with high specificity and sensitivity. The presence/absence analyses assumed that sequencing depth was roughly uniform across donors, and that assumption may not be true. A further reported finding was that TCR beta sequences accurately predicted the HLA-A and HLA-B alleles for most subjects in the first cohort. Some IMGT-functional V segments, including TRBV6-2 and TRBV6-3, could not be told apart with the 87-base-pair reads, so those segments were excluded. Only TCR beta chains were sequenced in this cohort, and the absence of alpha or paired-chain data limited detectable features.

The germline V gene gives CDR1 as SNHLY and CDR2 as FYNNEI. The junction shows trimming of 5 bases on V and 1 base on J, plus 11 bases between the germline ends. The CDR3, cysteine through phenylalanine, is 15 amino acids long. CDR3 DNA only is kept here, 45 bases in frame from base 1. The source material was PBMCs. The V and J segments used are TRBV2 and TRBJ2-2; a tentative D match to TRBD2 spans 5 bases. The clonotype originates from a woman aged 50 to 60 in good health and CMV-seronegative. The nucleotide sequence reads TGTGCCAGCAGTACGCCGGACTGGAACACCGGGGAGCTGTTTTTT. Its protein is CASSTPDWNTGELFF.